These 21 T cell receptor beta chains were all obtained from the same sample, sequenced in a study of glioma-infiltrating T cells after dendritic cell vaccination. Generated by immunoSEQ multiplex PCR, the TCRdb table keeps only in-frame clones and is missing some. The repertoire consists of roughly 68,000 clones, with around 86% occurring once and the leading ten covering less than 9.5%. The source material was blood, sampled before dendritic cell vaccination. The receptors were sampled from a human donor with glioblastoma.

This chain uses TRBV6-1 with TRBJ2-6; 7 bases fit TRBD1. Trimming took 3 bases from V and 3 from J; bases not matched to a gene: 8. CDR3 length: 17 amino acids. Looked up from germline, CDR1 is MNHNS and CDR2 is SASEGT. Here the CDR3 reads CASSDPGTAVGANVLTF. CDR3 nucleotides: TGTGCCAGCAGTGATCCCGGGACAGCCGTTGGGGCCAACGTCCTGACTTTC.

The V call is TRBV6-1, the J call TRBJ1-5; 9 nucleotides line up with TRBD1. The CDR3 has 13 amino acids. The ends lost 10 bases at V and 4 bases at J; junction bases unmatched: 5. Germline lookup yields CDR1 MNHNS and CDR2 SASEGT. The CDR3 here is CATDDRGNQPQHF. The CDR3 DNA sequence: TGTGCCACCGACGACAGGGGGAATCAGCCCCAGCATTTT.

The V call is TRBV5-1, the J call TRBJ1-2, with 7 bases that match TRBD1. This CDR3 is 14 amino acids long. Germline CDR1 and CDR2: SGHRS and YFSETQ. V shed 3 bases and J 2 bases; nucleotides not matched to a gene: 4. CDR3 protein: CASSSPGQNYGYTF. In DNA, the CDR3 is TGCGCCAGCAGCTCTCCGGGACAGAACTATGGCTACACCTTC.

The chain carries TRBV5-1 and TRBJ2-5; 7 bases are a match to TRBD1. CDR3 length equals 15 residues. V dropped 5 bases and J dropped 0; count of bases not matched to a gene: 7. The V gene's germline CDR1 is SGHRS and CDR2 YFSETQ. The CDR3 sequence: CASSPTGADQETQYF. CDR3 coding DNA: TGCGCCAGCAGTCCTACAGGGGCCGACCAAGAGACCCAGTACTTC. Drawing the rest from reference TRBV5-1 and TRBJ2-5, the complete variable domain is KAGVTQTPRYLIKTRGQQVTLSCSPISGHRSVSWYQQTPGQGLQFLFEYFSETQRNKGNFPGRFSGRQFSNSRSEMNVSTLELGDSALYLCASSPTGADQETQYFGPGTRLLVL.

This chain connects TRBV27 to TRBJ1-1, with 7 bases aligning to TRBD1. The trim removed 6 bases at V and 5 bases at J, leaving 6 bases unmatched. This CDR3 is 13 amino acids long. Germline V lookup: CDR1 MNHEY, CDR2 SMNVEV (reference sequence). CDR3 nucleotides: TGTGCCAGCAGACCGACAGGGTTGACTGAAGCTTTCTTT. Amino acids: CASRPTGLTEAFF.

V and J are TRBV28 and TRBJ1-2; 8 nucleotides align to TRBD1. V gave up 5 bases and J gave up 3 bases; unmatched junction bases: 8. The CDR3 runs to 15 residues. Germline V gives CDR1 MDHEN, CDR2 SYDVKM. DNA for the CDR3: TGTGCCAGCAGTACCCCTGACAGGGGCTACTATGGCTACACCTTC. This codes for CASSTPDRGYYGYTF.

V is TRBV9 and J is TRBJ2-1; maybe TRBD2 (5 bases). There are 15 residues in the CDR3. The V gene's germline CDR1 is SGDLS and CDR2 YYNGEE. V lost 3 bases to trimming and J lost 3 bases, with 13 bases between them. CDR3 coding DNA: TGTGCCAGCAGCGCCGCTAGCCCCTTCTACAATGAGCAGTTCTTC. It codes for CASSAASPFYNEQFF.

The chain has TRBV7-8 and TRBJ1-2, with a weak D call TRBD1 (6 bases). V lost 6 bases, J lost 1 base, and 9 bases lay in between. Looked up from germline, CDR1 is SGHVS and CDR2 is FQNEAQ. CDR3 size: 13 residues. In nucleotides, the CDR3 is TGTGCCAGCAGTCGACAGGTTAACTATGGCTACACCTTC. Translating gives CASSRQVNYGYTF.

This clone occurred a few times. The V call is TRBV4-1, the J call TRBJ1-3, with D perhaps matching TRBD1 (5 bases). The V and J ends lost 1 base and 0 bases respectively, with 10 bases between them. Germline V gives CDR1 MGHRA, CDR2 YSYEKL. This CDR3 contains 16 residues. The CDR3 sequence: CASSQGGQISGNTIYF. DNA for the CDR3: TGCGCCAGCAGCCAAGGGGGCCAGATCTCTGGAAACACCATATATTTT.

Only a few counts were recorded for this clone. The J gene is TRBJ2-5, the V gene TRBV4-1; D is perhaps TRBD1 (6 bases). Deletions cut 1 base from V and 9 bases from J, with 15 bases between. This CDR3 is built from 14 residues. Germline CDR1 MGHRA, CDR2 YSYEKL. The CDR3 nucleotides are TGCGCCAGCAGCCAAGGGGTGCTAGGGGGTCCCCAGTACTTC. Its translation is CASSQGVLGGPQYF.

This clone was found once. V gene TRBV5-4 combines with J gene TRBJ1-1; 9 positions match TRBD1. V lost 2 bases, J lost 6 bases, and 2 bases stayed unmatched. Germline CDR1 reads SGHNT; CDR2 reads YYREEE (reference sequence). The CDR3 covers 13 residues. Here the CDR3 DNA reads TGTGCCAGCAGCTTCGGGACAGGGCCTGAAGCTTTCTTT. Translated: CASSFGTGPEAFF.

The V and J genes are TRBV10-1 and TRBJ2-3; the match to TRBD1 covers 9 bases. Germline assignment: CDR1 WNHNN and CDR2 SYGVQD (reference sequence). Trimming removed 3 bases from V and 0 bases from J; junction bases left unmatched: 7. CDR3 length: 17 residues. CDR3 protein: CASSDPRGTGSTDTQYF. The CDR3 nucleotides read TGCGCCAGCAGTGATCCTAGAGGGACAGGGAGCACAGATACGCAGTATTTT.

This clone was seen a handful of times. The rearrangement joins TRBV18 to TRBJ2-5; D possibly corresponds to TRBD1 (6 bases). Germline CDR1 is KGHSH and CDR2 is LQKENI. Trimming removed 8 bases at V and 2 bases at J, with 6 bases between. The CDR3 contains 11 residues. In nucleotides, the CDR3 is TGTGCCAGCCAGGGGCAAGAGACCCAGTACTTC. The encoded protein is CASQGQETQYF.

This rearrangement joins TRBV4-2 to TRBJ1-5, with D possibly being TRBD1 (6 bases). The V end lost 0 bases, the J end lost 2 bases, and 11 bases lay between the germline ends. The CDR3 loop spans 16 amino acids. Germline CDR1 is LGHNA and CDR2 is YNFKEQ. CDR3 coding DNA: TGTGCCAGCAGCCAAGAAGGGGGAATCGGCAATCAGCCCCAGCATTTT. It translates to CASSQEGGIGNQPQHF.

The chain links TRBV12-5 to TRBJ2-6; maybe TRBD1 (5 bases). From germline, CDR1 is LGHNT and CDR2 FRNRAP. CDR3 length equals 15 residues. Between the trimmed V and J ends, which lost 3 bases and 2 bases, there was a span of 8 bases. The CDR3 spells CASGFGHPGANVLTF. For the CDR3, the DNA is TGTGCTAGTGGTTTTGGACACCCTGGGGCCAACGTCCTGACTTTC.

This clone was observed a handful of times. This rearrangement joins TRBV5-1 to TRBJ2-2; D is perhaps TRBD2 (6 bases). The CDR3 sequence is 15 residues long. Between the trimmed V and J ends, which lost 2 bases and 0 bases, there was a span of 8 bases. Per germline, CDR1 SGHRS and CDR2 YFSETQ. The CDR3 sequence: CASSFAGTNTGELFF. In DNA, the CDR3 is TGCGCCAGCAGCTTTGCGGGGACGAACACCGGGGAGCTGTTTTTT.

The chain joins TRBV6-6 to TRBJ1-1; tentative D call: TRBD1 (6 bases). Trimming took off 5 bases at V and 2 bases at J, with 12 bases between the two ends. Per germline, CDR1 MNHNY and CDR2 SVGAGI (reference sequence). CDR3 length: 14 amino acids. The CDR3 protein is CASSPVGGNTEAFF. Here the CDR3 DNA reads TGTGCCAGCAGTCCTGTAGGGGGAAACACTGAAGCTTTCTTT.

The chain uses TRBV7-2 and TRBJ1-6; 7 bases line up with TRBD1. The V gene end was trimmed by 5 bases and the J gene end by 9 bases; junction bases not matched to a gene: 10. The CDR3 sequence is 15 residues long. The germline V gene encodes CDR1 SGHTA and CDR2 FQGNSA. This CDR3 reads CASSLSGTDPSPLHF. The DNA of the CDR3 is TGTGCCAGCAGCCTATCCGGGACAGATCCTTCACCCCTCCACTTT.

This chain links TRBV5-1 with TRBJ2-5, with TRBD1 identical over 7 bases. The CDR3 totals 15 residues. CDR1 is SGHRS and CDR2 is YFSETQ in the germline V gene. The junction had 10 bases not matched to a gene; V was cut back by 8 bases and J by 0 bases. The CDR3 DNA sequence: TGCGCCAGTACACCGACAGGGAAAAACCAAGAGACCCAGTACTTC. Its translation is CASTPTGKNQETQYF.

The gene calls are TRBV5-6 and TRBJ1-2; the match to TRBD1 covers 9 bases. The CDR3 runs 15 residues. V trimming: 0 bases; J trimming: 4 bases; junction bases outside the gene matches: 4. Looked up from germline, CDR1 is SGHDT and CDR2 is YYEEEE. The CDR3 coding sequence is TGTGCCAGCAGCTTGGGAGGGACAGGGCTCTATGGCTACACCTTC. It translates to CASSLGGTGLYGYTF.

The rearrangement uses TRBV18 and TRBJ2-2, with 14 bases fitting TRBD2. Per the germline V gene, CDR1 is KGHSH and CDR2 is LQKENI. The CDR3 has 20 amino acids. The V and J ends lost 6 bases and 7 bases, in that order; junction bases with no gene match: 19. The CDR3 DNA is TGTGCCAGCTCTCGAACGCCGGGACTAGCGGGGGATACTACAATCGGGGAGCTGTTTTTT. It translates to CASSRTPGLAGDTTIGELFF.